The 2 T cell receptor beta chains below were found in one sample sequenced in a study of response to subunit inactivated influenza vaccine. TCRdb fed the RT-PCR reads into MiXCR, producing one record per CDR3 protein. This sample has about 500,000 distinct CDR3 sequences, with approximately 13% found just once. This specimen consisted of PBMCs from blood, obtained 45 days after vaccination. These receptors were obtained from a man in his fifties who received an inactivated influenza vaccine.

Notes on this clonotype: The junction shows a germline mismatch at one end, possibly a read error. The V call is TRBV20-1, the J call TRBJ1-1; tentatively, D is TRBD1 (6 bases). The CDR3 has 15 amino acids. Germline CDR1 is DFQATT and CDR2 is SNEGSKA (reference sequence). CDR3 sequence (DNA): TGCAGTGCTAGAGGGTTCAGGACAGTAAACATTGAAGCTTTCTTT. Translating gives CSARGFRTVNIEAFF.

This clonotype has ten or more counts. This chain uses TRBV10-3 with TRBJ2-7, with 8 bases fitting TRBD2. This CDR3 comprises 16 residues. Germline V gene lookup returns CDR1 ENHRY and CDR2 SYGVKD. Trimming at V came to 6 bases and at J to 5 bases, leaving 15 bases not matched to a gene. This CDR3 reads CAISATSGGPMDEQYF. In DNA, the CDR3 is TGTGCCATCAGCGCAACCTCGGGGGGGCCTATGGACGAGCAGTACTTC.